Here is one T cell receptor beta chain with its context. This sample is part of a study of cytomegalovirus exposure and HLA in healthy donors. PCR primers comprised 60 Vbeta and 13 Jbeta primers. The table came from immunoSEQ multiplex PCR; TCRdb's copy has only in-frame clones and leaves some out. This table holds about 91,000 clones, about 87% found once. Trimming removed 0 bases from V and 3 bases from J; junction bases left unmatched: 12. Per the germline V gene, CDR1 is SGDLS and CDR2 is YYNGEE. The length of the CDR3 is 20 residues. Sequencing input: PBMCs. The receptor's source is a man aged 18 to 29 in good health and CMV-seronegative. V usage is TRBV9 and J usage is TRBJ2-3, with 14 bases that match TRBD2. The CDR3 loop is CASSVDPGLAGVSRTDTQYF. CDR3 DNA sequence: TGTGCCAGCAGCGTAGATCCGGGACTAGCGGGAGTCTCTAGGACAGATACGCAGTATTTT.